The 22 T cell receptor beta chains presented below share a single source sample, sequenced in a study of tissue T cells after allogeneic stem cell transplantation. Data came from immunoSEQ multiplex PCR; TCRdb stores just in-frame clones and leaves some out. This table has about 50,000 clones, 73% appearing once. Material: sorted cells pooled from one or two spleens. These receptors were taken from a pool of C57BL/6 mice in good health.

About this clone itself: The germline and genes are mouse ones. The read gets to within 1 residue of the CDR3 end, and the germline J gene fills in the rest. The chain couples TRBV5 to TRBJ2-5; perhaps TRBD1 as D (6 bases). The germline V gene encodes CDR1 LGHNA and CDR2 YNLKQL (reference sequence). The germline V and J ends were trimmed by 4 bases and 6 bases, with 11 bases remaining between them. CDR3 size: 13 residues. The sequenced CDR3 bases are TGTGCCAGCAGCCCACAGGGTTGGGACACCCAGTAC. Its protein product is CASSPQGWDTQY. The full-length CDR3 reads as CASSPQGWDTQYF.

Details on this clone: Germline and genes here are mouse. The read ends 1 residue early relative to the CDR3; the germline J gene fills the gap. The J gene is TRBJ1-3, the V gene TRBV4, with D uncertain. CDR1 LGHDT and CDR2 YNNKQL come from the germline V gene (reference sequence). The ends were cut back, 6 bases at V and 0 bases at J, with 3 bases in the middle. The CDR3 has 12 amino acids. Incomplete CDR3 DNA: TGTGCCAGCAGACATTCTGGAAATACGCTCTAT. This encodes CASRHSGNTLY. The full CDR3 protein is CASRHSGNTLYF.

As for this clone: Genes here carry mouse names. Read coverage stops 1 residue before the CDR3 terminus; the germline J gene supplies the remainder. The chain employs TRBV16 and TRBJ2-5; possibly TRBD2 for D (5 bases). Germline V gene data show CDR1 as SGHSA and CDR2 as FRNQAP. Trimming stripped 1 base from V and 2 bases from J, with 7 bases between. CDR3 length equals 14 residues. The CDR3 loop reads CASSLALGQDTQYF. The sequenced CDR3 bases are TGTGCAAGCAGCTTAGCCCTGGGCCAAGACACCCAGTAC.

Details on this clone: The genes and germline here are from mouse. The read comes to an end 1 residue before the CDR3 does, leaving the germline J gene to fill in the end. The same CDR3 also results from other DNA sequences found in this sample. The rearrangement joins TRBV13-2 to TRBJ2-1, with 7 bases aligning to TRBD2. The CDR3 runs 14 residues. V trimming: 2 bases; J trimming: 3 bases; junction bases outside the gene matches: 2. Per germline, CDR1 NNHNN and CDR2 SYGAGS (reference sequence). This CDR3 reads CASGEGGGYAEQFF. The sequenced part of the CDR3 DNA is TGTGCCAGCGGTGAGGGGGGGGGCTATGCTGAGCAGTTC.

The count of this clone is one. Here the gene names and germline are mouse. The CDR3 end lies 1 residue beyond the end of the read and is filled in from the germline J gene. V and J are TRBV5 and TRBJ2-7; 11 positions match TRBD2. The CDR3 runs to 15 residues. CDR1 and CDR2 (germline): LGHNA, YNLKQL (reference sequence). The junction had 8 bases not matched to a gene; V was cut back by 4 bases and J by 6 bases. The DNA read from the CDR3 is TGTGCCAGCAGCCCACCCGGGACTGGGGGATGTGAACAGTAC. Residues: CASSPPGTGGCEQY. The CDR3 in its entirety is CASSPPGTGGCEQYF.

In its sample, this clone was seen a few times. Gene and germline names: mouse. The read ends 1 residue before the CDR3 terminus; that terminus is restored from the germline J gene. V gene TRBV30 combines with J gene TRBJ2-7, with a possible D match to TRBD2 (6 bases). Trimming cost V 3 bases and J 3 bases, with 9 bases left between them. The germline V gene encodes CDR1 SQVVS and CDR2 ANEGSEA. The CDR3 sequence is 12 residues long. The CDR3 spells CSSSLGIYEQYF. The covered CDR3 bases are TGTAGTTCTAGCCTGGGGATCTATGAACAGTAC.

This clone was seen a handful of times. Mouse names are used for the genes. The part of the CDR3 DNA that was read is TGTGCCAGCAGTACCGGGACTGGGGGGTCGGAACAGTAC. This gives the protein CASSTGTGGSEQY. The CDR3 reads in full as CASSTGTGGSEQYF. V usage is TRBV14 and J usage is TRBJ2-7; 12 nucleotides line up with TRBD2. The CDR3 is cut off 1 residue early in the read; its end comes from the germline J gene. CDR3 length: 14 residues. After removal of 4 bases from V and 7 bases from J, the junction contained 6 bases not matched to a gene. Looked up from germline, CDR1 is SGHDT and CDR2 is FRDEAV. Full variable domain (rest looked up from reference TRBV14 and TRBJ2-7): EAGVTQSPRYAVLQEGQAVSFWCDPISGHDTLYWYQQPRDQGPQLLVYFRDEAVIDNSQLPSDRFSAVRPKGTNSTLKIQSAKQGDTATYLCASSTGTGGSEQYFGPGTRLTVL.

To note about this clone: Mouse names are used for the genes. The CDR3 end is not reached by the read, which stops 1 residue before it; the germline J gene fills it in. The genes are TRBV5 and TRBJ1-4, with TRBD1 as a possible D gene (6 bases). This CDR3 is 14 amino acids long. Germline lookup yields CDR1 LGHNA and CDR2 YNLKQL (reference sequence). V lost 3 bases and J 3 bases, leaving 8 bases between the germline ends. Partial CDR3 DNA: TGTGCCAGCAGCCAGGGACACACCAACGAAAGATTATTT. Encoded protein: CASSQGHTNERLF. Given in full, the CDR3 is CASSQGHTNERLFF.

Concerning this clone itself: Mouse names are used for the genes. CDR3 amino acids: CASSAPTGGATQYF. The part of the CDR3 DNA that was read is TGTGCCAGCAGTGCTCCGACTGGGGGGGCCACCCAGTAC. The chain has TRBV13-1 and TRBJ2-5; 12 bases line up with TRBD2. The missing CDR3 end, 1 residue past where the read stops, is filled in from the germline J gene. The CDR3 extends over 14 amino acids. V dropped 3 bases and J dropped 8; count of bases not matched to a gene: 4. Per germline, CDR1 NSHNY and CDR2 SYGAGN.

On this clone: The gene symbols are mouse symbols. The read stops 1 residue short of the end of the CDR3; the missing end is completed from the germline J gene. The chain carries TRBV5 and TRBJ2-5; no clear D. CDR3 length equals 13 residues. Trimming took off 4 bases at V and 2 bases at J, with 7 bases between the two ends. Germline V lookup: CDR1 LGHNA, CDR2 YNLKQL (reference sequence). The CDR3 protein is CASSPRGQDTQYF. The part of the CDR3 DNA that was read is TGTGCCAGCAGCCCCCGGGGCCAAGACACCCAGTAC.

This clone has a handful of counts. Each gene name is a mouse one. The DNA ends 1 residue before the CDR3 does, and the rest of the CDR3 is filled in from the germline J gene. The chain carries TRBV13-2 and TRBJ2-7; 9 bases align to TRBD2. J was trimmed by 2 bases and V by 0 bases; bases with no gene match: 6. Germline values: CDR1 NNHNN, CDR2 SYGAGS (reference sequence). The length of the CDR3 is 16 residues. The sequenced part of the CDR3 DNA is TGTGCCAGCGGTGATGCTTTGGGGGGGCGCCCCTATGAACAGTAC. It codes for CASGDALGGRPYEQY. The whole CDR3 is CASGDALGGRPYEQYF.

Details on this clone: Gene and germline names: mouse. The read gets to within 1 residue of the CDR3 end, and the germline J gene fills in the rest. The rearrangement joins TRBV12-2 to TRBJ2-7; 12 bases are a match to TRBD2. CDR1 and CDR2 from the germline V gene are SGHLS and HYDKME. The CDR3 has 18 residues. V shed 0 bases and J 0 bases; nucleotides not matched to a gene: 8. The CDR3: CASSLDRDWGASSYEQYF. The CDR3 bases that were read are TGTGCCAGCTCTCTCGACCGGGACTGGGGGGCGAGCTCCTATGAACAGTAC.

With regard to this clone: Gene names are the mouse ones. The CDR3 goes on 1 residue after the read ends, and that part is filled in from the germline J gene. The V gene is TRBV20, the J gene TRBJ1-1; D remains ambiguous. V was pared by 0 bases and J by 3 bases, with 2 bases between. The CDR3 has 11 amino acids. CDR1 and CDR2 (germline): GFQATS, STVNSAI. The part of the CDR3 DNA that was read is TGTGGTGCTAGGGAAGACACAGAAGTCTTC. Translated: CGAREDTEVF. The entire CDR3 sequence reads CGAREDTEVFF.

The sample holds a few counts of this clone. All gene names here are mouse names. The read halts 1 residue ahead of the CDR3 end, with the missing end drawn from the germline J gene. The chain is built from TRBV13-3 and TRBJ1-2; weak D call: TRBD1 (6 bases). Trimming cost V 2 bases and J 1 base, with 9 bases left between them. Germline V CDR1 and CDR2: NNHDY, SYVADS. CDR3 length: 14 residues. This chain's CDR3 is CASSELRGNSDYTF. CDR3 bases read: TGTGCCAGCAGTGAGCTCAGGGGAAACTCCGACTACACC.

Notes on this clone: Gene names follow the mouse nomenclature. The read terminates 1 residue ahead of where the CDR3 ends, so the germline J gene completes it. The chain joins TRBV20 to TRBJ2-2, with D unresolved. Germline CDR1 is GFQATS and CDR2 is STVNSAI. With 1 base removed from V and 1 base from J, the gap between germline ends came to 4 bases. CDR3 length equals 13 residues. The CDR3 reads CGARAINTGQLYF. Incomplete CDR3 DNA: TGTGGTGCTAGGGCTATAAACACCGGGCAGCTCTAC.

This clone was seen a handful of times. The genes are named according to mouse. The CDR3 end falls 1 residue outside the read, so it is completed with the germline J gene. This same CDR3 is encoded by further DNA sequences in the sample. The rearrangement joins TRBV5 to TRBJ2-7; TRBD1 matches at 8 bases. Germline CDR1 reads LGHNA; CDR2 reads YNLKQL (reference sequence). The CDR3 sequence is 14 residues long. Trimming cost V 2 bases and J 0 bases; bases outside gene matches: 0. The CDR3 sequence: CASSQTGGSYEQYF. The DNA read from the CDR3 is TGTGCCAGCAGCCAAACAGGGGGCTCCTATGAACAGTAC.

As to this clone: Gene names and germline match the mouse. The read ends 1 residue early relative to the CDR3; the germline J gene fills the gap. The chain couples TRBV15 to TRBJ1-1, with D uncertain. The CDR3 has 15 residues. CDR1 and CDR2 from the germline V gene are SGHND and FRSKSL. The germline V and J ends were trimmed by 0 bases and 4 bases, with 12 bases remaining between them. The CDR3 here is CASSLAPLPGTEVFF. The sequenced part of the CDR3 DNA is TGTGCCAGCAGTTTAGCTCCGTTGCCCGGCACAGAAGTCTTC. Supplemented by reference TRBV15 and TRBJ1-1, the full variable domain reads DAGVTQTPRHEVAEKGQTIILKCEPVSGHNDLFWYRQTKIQGLELLSYFRSKSLMEDGGAFKDRFKAEMLNSSFSTLKIQPTEPKDSAVYLCASSLAPLPGTEVFFGKGTRLTVV.

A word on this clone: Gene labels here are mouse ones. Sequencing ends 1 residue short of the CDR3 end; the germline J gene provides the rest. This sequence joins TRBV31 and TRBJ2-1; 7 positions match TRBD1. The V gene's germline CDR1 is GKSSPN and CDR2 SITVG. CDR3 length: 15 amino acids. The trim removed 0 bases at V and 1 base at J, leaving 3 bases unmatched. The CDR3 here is CAWSLEQGNYAEQFF. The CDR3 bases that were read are TGTGCCTGGAGTCTAGAACAGGGGAACTATGCTGAGCAGTTC. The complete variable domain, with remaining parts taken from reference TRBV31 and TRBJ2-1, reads AQTIHQWPVAEIKAVGSPLSLGCTIKGKSSPNLYWYWQATGGTLQQLFYSITVGQVESVVQLNLSASRPKDDQFILSTEKLLLSHSGFYLCAWSLEQGNYAEQFFGPGTRLTVL.

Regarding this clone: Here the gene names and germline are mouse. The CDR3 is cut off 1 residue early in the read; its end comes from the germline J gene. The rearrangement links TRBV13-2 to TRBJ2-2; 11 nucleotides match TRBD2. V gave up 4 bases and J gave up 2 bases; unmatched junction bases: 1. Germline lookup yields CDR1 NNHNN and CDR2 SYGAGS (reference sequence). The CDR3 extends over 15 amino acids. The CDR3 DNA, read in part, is TGTGCCAGCGGTCGACTGGGGGGGAACACCGGGCAGCTCTAC. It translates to CASGRLGGNTGQLY. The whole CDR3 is CASGRLGGNTGQLYF.

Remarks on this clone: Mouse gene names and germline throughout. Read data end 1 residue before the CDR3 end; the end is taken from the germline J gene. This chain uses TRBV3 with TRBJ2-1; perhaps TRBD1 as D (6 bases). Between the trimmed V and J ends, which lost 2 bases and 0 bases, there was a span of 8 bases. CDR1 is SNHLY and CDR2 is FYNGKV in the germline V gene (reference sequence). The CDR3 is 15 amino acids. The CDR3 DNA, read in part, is TGTGCCAGCAGCTTACCAGGGGCTAACTATGCTGAGCAGTTC. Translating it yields CASSLPGANYAEQF. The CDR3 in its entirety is CASSLPGANYAEQFF.

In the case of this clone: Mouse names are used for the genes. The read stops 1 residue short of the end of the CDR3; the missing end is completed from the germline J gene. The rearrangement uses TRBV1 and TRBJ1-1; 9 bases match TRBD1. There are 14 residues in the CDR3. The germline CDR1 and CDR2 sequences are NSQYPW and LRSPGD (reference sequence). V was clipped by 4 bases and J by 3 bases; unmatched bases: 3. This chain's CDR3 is CTCSGRDRDTEVFF. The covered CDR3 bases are TGCACCTGCAGTGGCCGGGACAGGGACACAGAAGTCTTC.

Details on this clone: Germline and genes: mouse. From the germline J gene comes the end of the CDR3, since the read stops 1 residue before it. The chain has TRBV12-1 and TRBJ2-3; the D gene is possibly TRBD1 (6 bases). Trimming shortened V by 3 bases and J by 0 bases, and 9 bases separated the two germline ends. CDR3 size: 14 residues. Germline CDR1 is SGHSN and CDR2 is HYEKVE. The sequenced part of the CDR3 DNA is TGTGCCAGCTCTGGGGACACTAGTGCAGAAACGCTGTAT. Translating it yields CASSGDTSAETLY. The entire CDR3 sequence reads CASSGDTSAETLYF.